This T cell receptor (beta chain) was identified in a study of blood T cells in healthy people across ages. Primed by a sample-barcoded 5' primer and a J-beta primer mix, a second PCR proceeded for about 7 to 11 cycles. TCRdb used MiXCR to reprocess the 5' RACE reads, holding one entry per CDR3 protein. The sample consists of some 1.8 million distinct CDR3 sequences, about 39% of them appearing once. The V segment lost 3 bases and the J segment 3 bases; nucleotides outside the gene matches: 8. The length of the CDR3 is 15 residues. Germline V CDR1 and CDR2: SQVTM, ANQGSEA. Study conclusions and caveats: Donor CMV status was unknown, possibly confounding expanded clonotype changes. More naive CD4+ cells and higher diversity marked long-lived donors relative to aged donors.

Concerning this clonotype: Its target is unknown.

The sample was blood. The chain is built from TRBV29-1 and TRBJ1-2; 9 bases map to TRBD1. This receptor was taken from a human donor in good health. For the CDR3, the DNA is TGCAGCGTTGACGATTTCCGGGACAGGGACTATGGCTACACCTTC. It yields the protein CSVDDFRDRDYGYTF.